These T cell receptor beta chains were read from a single sample in a study of CXCR4 blockade with PD-1 therapy in pancreatic cancer. TCRdb's table, derived via immunoSEQ multiplex PCR, lists solely in-frame clones and lacks some. The sample carries fewer than 4,000 clones, roughly two fifths recorded once. Specimen: tumor tissue. These receptors originate from a human donor with pancreatic ductal adenocarcinoma. CDR3s include the opening cysteine and the closing phenylalanine or tryptophan. The listing skips clone size in some rows; elsewhere it reads once, few, many or a size class.

cdr3_aa: CSVGVNGDYEQYF
v_call: TRBV29-1
clone_size: -
j_call: TRBJ2-7

cdr3_aa: CASSSMGGEETQYF
v_call: TRBV19
clone_size: -
j_call: TRBJ2-5

cdr3_aa: CASRSGGSSYNEQFF
v_call: TRBV2
clone_size: few
j_call: TRBJ2-1

cdr3_aa: CASSIYGAGGYTF
v_call: TRBV19
clone_size: -
j_call: TRBJ1-2

cdr3_aa: CASSLGASGVTYEQYF
v_call: TRBV11-3
clone_size: few
j_call: TRBJ2-7

cdr3_aa: CASSPGMGDQPQHF
v_call: TRBV18
clone_size: -
j_call: TRBJ1-5

cdr3_aa: CASSQDRGVGSPLHF
v_call: TRBV4-1
clone_size: few
j_call: TRBJ1-6

cdr3_aa: CASSAGRAGTEAFF
v_call: TRBV9
clone_size: few
j_call: TRBJ1-1

cdr3_aa: CASSPLTISNEQFF
v_call: TRBV7-6
clone_size: -
j_call: TRBJ2-1

cdr3_aa: CASSPGLQETQYF
v_call: TRBV18
clone_size: -
j_call: TRBJ2-5

cdr3_aa: CSVGFQGVFGYTF
v_call: TRBV29-1
clone_size: -
j_call: TRBJ1-2

cdr3_aa: CASSERDRGLHGYTF
v_call: TRBV18
clone_size: -
j_call: TRBJ1-2

cdr3_aa: CASSPNPWETQYF
v_call: TRBV18
clone_size: -
j_call: TRBJ2-5